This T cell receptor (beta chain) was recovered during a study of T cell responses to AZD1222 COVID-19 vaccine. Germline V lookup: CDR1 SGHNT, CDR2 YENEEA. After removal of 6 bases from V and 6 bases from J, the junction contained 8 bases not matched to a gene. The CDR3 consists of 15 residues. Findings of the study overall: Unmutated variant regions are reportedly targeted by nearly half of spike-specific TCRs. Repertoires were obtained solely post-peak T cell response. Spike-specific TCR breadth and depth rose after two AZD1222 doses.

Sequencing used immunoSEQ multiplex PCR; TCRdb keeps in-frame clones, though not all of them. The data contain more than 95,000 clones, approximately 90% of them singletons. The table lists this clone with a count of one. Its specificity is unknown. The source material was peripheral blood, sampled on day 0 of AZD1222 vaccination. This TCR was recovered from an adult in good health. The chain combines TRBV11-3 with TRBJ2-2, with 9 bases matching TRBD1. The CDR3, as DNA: TGTGCCAGCAGTTCCGGGACAGGGATTCCCGGGGAGCTGTTTTTT. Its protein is CASSSGTGIPGELFF.